These T cell receptor beta chains were read from a single sample in a study of graft-versus-host responses after intestinal transplantation. These receptors' antigens are unknown. Sequenced by immunoSEQ multiplex PCR; TCRdb stores in-frame clones only, minus some. The table lists about 130,000 clones, 85% to 95% of them singletons. The sample in question was unstimulated CD4+ T cells sorted from spleen or lymph node cells, obtained before intestinal transplant. The receptors shown here come from a human donor who received an intestinal transplant. CDR3s include the opening cysteine and the closing phenylalanine or tryptophan. A D gene is named only where the DNA matches it firmly. A row's size may be missing; if present it is once, few, many or a size class.

len: 12
d_gene: NA
abundance: NA
j_gene: TRBJ2-7
v_gene: TRBV2
CDR3nt: TGTGCCAGCAGCGGGGGCTCCTACGAGCAGTACTTC
CDR3aa: CASSGGSYEQYF

len: 16
d_gene: NA
abundance: NA
j_gene: TRBJ2-2
v_gene: TRBV6-5
CDR3nt: TGTGCCAGCAGTTACTTGGTTTTACTAAACACCGGGGAGCTGTTTTTT
CDR3aa: CASSYLVLLNTGELFF

len: 15
d_gene: NA
abundance: NA
j_gene: TRBJ2-7
v_gene: TRBV12-2
CDR3nt: TGTGCAAGTCGCCCCCCTGAGGCTCCTCATCGGGAGCAGTACTTC
CDR3aa: CASRPPEAPHREQYF

len: 17
d_gene: NA
abundance: NA
j_gene: TRBJ1-4
v_gene: TRBV27
CDR3nt: TGTGCCAGCAGTTTATCCACAGGGCTGGGTAGGATTGAAAAACTGTTTTTT
CDR3aa: CASSLSTGLGRIEKLFF

len: 13
d_gene: NA
abundance: NA
j_gene: TRBJ1-1
v_gene: TRBV30
CDR3nt: TGTGCCTGGAGTGTAGACGCTGGCACTGAAGCTTTCTTT
CDR3aa: CAWSVDAGTEAFF

len: 15
d_gene: TRBD2
abundance: NA
j_gene: TRBJ2-1
v_gene: TRBV5-6
CDR3nt: TGTGCCAGCAGCCTGGGACTAACCTCTATTGGTGAGCAGTTCTTC
CDR3aa: CASSLGLTSIGEQFF

len: 14
d_gene: NA
abundance: NA
j_gene: TRBJ2-7
v_gene: TRBV6-5
CDR3nt: TGTGCCAGCAGTGGCTTACTAGCACAGTACGAGCAGTACTTC
CDR3aa: CASSGLLAQYEQYF

len: 16
d_gene: TRBD1
abundance: NA
j_gene: TRBJ2-7
v_gene: TRBV5-1
CDR3nt: TGCGCCAGCAGTCGAAGCGCCGGGACAGGGGTGGACGAGCAGTACTTC
CDR3aa: CASSRSAGTGVDEQYF

len: 13
d_gene: NA
abundance: NA
j_gene: TRBJ2-7
v_gene: TRBV30
CDR3nt: TGTGCCTGGAGTGCAGGACTTGACTACGAGCAGTACTTC
CDR3aa: CAWSAGLDYEQYF

len: 15
d_gene: NA
abundance: few
j_gene: TRBJ1-1
v_gene: TRBV10-3
CDR3nt: TGTGCCATCAGTAGAACAGGGTACGGGAACACTGAAGCTTTCTTT
CDR3aa: CAISRTGYGNTEAFF

len: 17
d_gene: TRBD2
abundance: NA
j_gene: TRBJ2-4
v_gene: TRBV4-1
CDR3nt: TGCGCCAGCAGCCAACGGCCGGGGGGGTATGTCAAAAACATTCAGTACTTC
CDR3aa: CASSQRPGGYVKNIQYF

len: 16
d_gene: NA
abundance: NA
j_gene: TRBJ2-2
v_gene: TRBV14
CDR3nt: TGTGCCAGCAGCCAATTGGGACTCCTGAACACCGGGGAGCTGTTTTTT
CDR3aa: CASSQLGLLNTGELFF

len: 14
d_gene: NA
abundance: NA
j_gene: TRBJ2-7
v_gene: TRBV7-8
CDR3nt: TGTGCCAGCAGCTTGAGAGAGACATCCTACGAGCAGTACTTC
CDR3aa: CASSLRETSYEQYF

len: 16
d_gene: NA
abundance: NA
j_gene: TRBJ1-6
v_gene: TRBV19
CDR3nt: TGTGCCAGTAGTACCAGTCGGAGCTCCTATAATTCACCCCTCCACTTT
CDR3aa: CASSTSRSSYNSPLHF

len: 16
d_gene: NA
abundance: NA
j_gene: TRBJ1-6
v_gene: TRBV7-3
CDR3nt: TGTGCCAGCAGCTCCTCGGGGGGCAGGTATAATTCACCCCTCCACTTT
CDR3aa: CASSSSGGRYNSPLHF

len: 14
d_gene: TRBD1
abundance: NA
j_gene: TRBJ2-7
v_gene: TRBV5-4
CDR3nt: TGTGCCAGCAGCCCAGGTGACAGGGGTTACGAGCAGTACTTC
CDR3aa: CASSPGDRGYEQYF

len: 17
d_gene: TRBD1
abundance: NA
j_gene: TRBJ2-1
v_gene: TRBV5-8
CDR3nt: TGTGCCAGCAGCTCATTCCCCGGGACAGGGTCTCCGGATGAGCAGTTCTTC
CDR3aa: CASSSFPGTGSPDEQFF

len: 16
d_gene: TRBD1
abundance: NA
j_gene: TRBJ2-2
v_gene: TRBV29-1
CDR3nt: TGCAGCGTTGGCGTTTCTGTGACAGGGGTCACCGGGGAGCTGTTTTTT
CDR3aa: CSVGVSVTGVTGELFF

len: 15
d_gene: TRBD1
abundance: NA
j_gene: TRBJ2-2
v_gene: TRBV11-3
CDR3nt: TGTGCCAGCAGCTCTCAGGGGGCGGGAACCGGGGAGCTGTTTTTT
CDR3aa: CASSSQGAGTGELFF

len: 13
d_gene: NA
abundance: NA
j_gene: TRBJ1-4
v_gene: TRBV27
CDR3nt: TGTGCCAGCAGTTTCCGCGTTAATGAAAAACTGTTTTTT
CDR3aa: CASSFRVNEKLFF

len: 10
d_gene: NA
abundance: NA
j_gene: TRBJ2-1
v_gene: TRBV10-1
CDR3nt: TGCGCCAGCAGCGAATTTCCCCCGTTCTTC
CDR3aa: CASSEFPPFF

len: 14
d_gene: NA
abundance: once
j_gene: TRBJ1-3
v_gene: TRBV2
CDR3nt: TGTGCCAGCAGACTTAATGGGGCTGGAAACACCATATATTTT
CDR3aa: CASRLNGAGNTIYF

len: 14
d_gene: TRBD2
abundance: NA
j_gene: TRBJ2-1
v_gene: TRBV5-6
CDR3nt: TGTGCCAGCAGCCGGACTAGCGGAGTCAATGAGCAGTTCTTC
CDR3aa: CASSRTSGVNEQFF

len: 13
d_gene: NA
abundance: NA
j_gene: TRBJ2-3
v_gene: TRBV11-2
CDR3nt: TGTGCCAGCAGCTTAGTGGGGGGAGATACGCAGTATTTT
CDR3aa: CASSLVGGDTQYF

len: 14
d_gene: NA
abundance: NA
j_gene: TRBJ2-4
v_gene: TRBV6-5
CDR3nt: TGTGCCAGCTCCCCCCCGGGGGCCAAAAACATTCAGTACTTC
CDR3aa: CASSPPGAKNIQYF

len: 13
d_gene: NA
abundance: NA
j_gene: TRBJ1-1
v_gene: TRBV5-1
CDR3nt: TGCGCCAGCAGCTTGGTGGCGAACACTGAAGCTTTCTTT
CDR3aa: CASSLVANTEAFF

len: 14
d_gene: NA
abundance: NA
j_gene: TRBJ1-4
v_gene: TRBV7-9
CDR3nt: TGTGCCAGCAGCTCCGGGGGATTTAATGAAAAACTGTTTTTT
CDR3aa: CASSSGGFNEKLFF

len: 15
d_gene: NA
abundance: NA
j_gene: TRBJ1-2
v_gene: TRBV27
CDR3nt: TGTGCCAGCAGTTTATCGGGCAGCCCATTCTATGGCTACACCTTC
CDR3aa: CASSLSGSPFYGYTF

len: 13
d_gene: NA
abundance: NA
j_gene: TRBJ2-5
v_gene: TRBV18
CDR3nt: TGTGCCAGCTCCTCACGGTCCCAAGAGACCCAGTACTTC
CDR3aa: CASSSRSQETQYF

len: 16
d_gene: NA
abundance: NA
j_gene: TRBJ2-1
v_gene: TRBV6-4
CDR3nt: TGTGCCAGCAGTTACTCTTTGAGAGTCGGGTACAATGAGCAGTTCTTC
CDR3aa: CASSYSLRVGYNEQFF

len: 15
d_gene: NA
abundance: NA
j_gene: TRBJ2-7
v_gene: TRBV9
CDR3nt: TGTGCCAGCAGCCCCACTAGTACCCGCTCCTACGAGCAGTACTTC
CDR3aa: CASSPTSTRSYEQYF

len: 13
d_gene: NA
abundance: NA
j_gene: TRBJ1-2
v_gene: TRBV30
CDR3nt: TGTGCCTGGAAGGTAGGACCGATCTATGGCTACACCTTC
CDR3aa: CAWKVGPIYGYTF

len: 13
d_gene: NA
abundance: NA
j_gene: TRBJ1-6
v_gene: TRBV6-5
CDR3nt: TGTGCCAGCATTTGGGGGGGTGATTCACCCCTCCACTTT
CDR3aa: CASIWGGDSPLHF

len: 20
d_gene: TRBD2
abundance: NA
j_gene: TRBJ2-1
v_gene: TRBV2
CDR3nt: TGTGCCAGCAGTACTCCAGGAGTAGCGGGGGGGCCTTTCTCCTACAATGAGCAGTTCTTC
CDR3aa: CASSTPGVAGGPFSYNEQFF

len: 16
d_gene: TRBD1
abundance: NA
j_gene: TRBJ1-2
v_gene: TRBV18
CDR3nt: TGTGCCAGCTCACCAAATCCGGGACAGGGGGCAGGCGGCTACACCTTC
CDR3aa: CASSPNPGQGAGGYTF

len: 13
d_gene: TRBD1
abundance: few
j_gene: TRBJ1-6
v_gene: TRBV6-5
CDR3nt: TGTGCCACCTACAGGGGATACAATTCACCCCTCCACTTT
CDR3aa: CATYRGYNSPLHF

len: 15
d_gene: NA
abundance: NA
j_gene: TRBJ2-7
v_gene: TRBV11-3
CDR3nt: TGTGCCAGCAGCTTAGAGTACCAGGCCTCCTACGAGCAGTACTTC
CDR3aa: CASSLEYQASYEQYF